Listed here is a single TCR beta chain. Its antigen is as yet unknown. The sample comes from a study of radiotherapy plus CTLA-4 blockade in lung cancer. Study context: Objective responses occurred in around 18% of patients; around 31% had disease control. Study-wide points: Researchers report tumor-derived TCR clones expanding in blood after radiotherapy plus ipilimumab. Strongest reported response predictors: early blood clone changes and post-radiation interferon-beta.

TCRdb's table, derived via immunoSEQ multiplex PCR, lists solely in-frame clones and lacks some. The sample has 81,000 or so clones; approximately 86% are singletons. CDR1 is SGHNT and CDR2 is YYREEE in the germline V gene (reference sequence). Trimming shortened V by 0 bases and J by 2 bases, and 7 bases separated the two germline ends. The CDR3 length is 14 residues. V is TRBV5-4 and J is TRBJ2-3; the D is unclear. The clonotype comes from a human donor with non-small cell lung cancer who had stable disease on radiotherapy plus ipilimumab. Material: peripheral blood, obtained from a patient treated with radiotherapy plus ipilimumab. The CDR3: CASSLEQNTDTQYF. DNA of the CDR3: TGTGCCAGCAGCTTGGAACAGAACACAGATACGCAGTATTTT. Filled out from reference TRBV5-4 and TRBJ2-3, the complete variable domain reads ETGVTQSPTHLIKTRGQQVTLRCSSQSGHNTVSWYQQALGQGPQFIFQYYREEENGRGNFPPRFSGLQFPNYSSELNVNALELDDSALYLCASSLEQNTDTQYFGPGTRLTVL.